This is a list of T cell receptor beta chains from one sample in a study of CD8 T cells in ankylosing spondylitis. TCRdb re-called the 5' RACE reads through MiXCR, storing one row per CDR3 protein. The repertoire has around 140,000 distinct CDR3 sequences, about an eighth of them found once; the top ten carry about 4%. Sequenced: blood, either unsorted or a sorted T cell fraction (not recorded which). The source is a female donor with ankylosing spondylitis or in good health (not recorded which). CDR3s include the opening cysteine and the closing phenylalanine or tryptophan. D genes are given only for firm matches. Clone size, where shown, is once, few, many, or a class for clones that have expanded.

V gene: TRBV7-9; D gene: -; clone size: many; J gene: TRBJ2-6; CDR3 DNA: TGTGCCAGCAGCCGAACAGGCTCTGGGGCCAACGTCCTGACTTTC; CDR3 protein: CASSRTGSGANVLTF
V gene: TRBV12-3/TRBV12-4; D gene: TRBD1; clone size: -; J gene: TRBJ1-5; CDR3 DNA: TGTGCCAGCAGTTTCGGACAGGGGGCACTTGGCAATCAGCCCCAGCATTTT; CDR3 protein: CASSFGQGALGNQPQHF
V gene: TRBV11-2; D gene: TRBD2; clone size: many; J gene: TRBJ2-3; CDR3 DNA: TGTGCCAGCACCGAGACTAGCGGGAGCACAGATACGCAGTATTTT; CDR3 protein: CASTETSGSTDTQYF
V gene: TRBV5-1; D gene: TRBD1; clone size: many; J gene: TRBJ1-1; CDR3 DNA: TGCGCCAGCACATCGACGTTACAGGGGACTGAAGCTTTCTTT; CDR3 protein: CASTSTLQGTEAFF
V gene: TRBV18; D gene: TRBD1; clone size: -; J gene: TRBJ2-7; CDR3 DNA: TGTGCCAGCTCACCATCGACAGGGGGCTTCGGCTACGAGCAGTACTTC; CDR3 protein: CASSPSTGGFGYEQYF
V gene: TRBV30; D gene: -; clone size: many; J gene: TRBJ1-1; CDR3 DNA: TGTGCCTGGGCTGAGAACACTGAAGCTTTCTTT; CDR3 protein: CAWAENTEAFF
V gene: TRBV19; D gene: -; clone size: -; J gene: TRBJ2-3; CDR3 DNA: TGTGCCAGTAGTATGACAGGGAGGACAGATACGCAGTATTTT; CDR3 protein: CASSMTGRTDTQYF
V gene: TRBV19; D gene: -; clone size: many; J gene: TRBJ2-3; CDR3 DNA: TGTGCCAGTAGAAGGGGGAGACGCACAGATACGCAGTATTTT; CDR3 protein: CASRRGRRTDTQYF
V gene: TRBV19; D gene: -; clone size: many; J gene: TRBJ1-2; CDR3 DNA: TGTGCCAGTACCCGGACCTCTAACTATGGCTACACCTTC; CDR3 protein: CASTRTSNYGYTF
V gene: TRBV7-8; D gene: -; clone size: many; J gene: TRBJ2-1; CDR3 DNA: TGTGCCAGCAGCCGGTCTAGCGAGTCCTACAATGAGCAGTTCTTC; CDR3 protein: CASSRSSESYNEQFF
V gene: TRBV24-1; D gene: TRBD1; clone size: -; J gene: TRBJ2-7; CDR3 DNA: TGTACCACGGGGACAGGGGGCTCCTACGAGCAGTACTTC; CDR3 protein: CTTGTGGSYEQYF
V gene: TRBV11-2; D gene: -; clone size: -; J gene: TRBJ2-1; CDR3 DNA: TGTGCCAGCAGCTTAAGGCCCGGGACCGAGCAGTTCTTC; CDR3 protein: CASSLRPGTEQFF
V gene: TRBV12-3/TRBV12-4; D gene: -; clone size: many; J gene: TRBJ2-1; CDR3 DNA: TGTGCCAGCAGCCCCTGGCGACGGGAGCAGTTCTTC; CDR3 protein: CASSPWRREQFF
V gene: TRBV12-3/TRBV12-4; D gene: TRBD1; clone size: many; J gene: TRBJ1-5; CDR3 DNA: TGTGCCAGCAGTCCCCAGGGACAGGGTAATCAGCCCCAGCATTTT; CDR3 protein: CASSPQGQGNQPQHF
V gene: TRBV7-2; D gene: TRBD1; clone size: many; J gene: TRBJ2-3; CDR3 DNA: TGTGCCAGCAGCTTACAGGGGGCTAGCACAGATACGCAGTATTTT; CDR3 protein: CASSLQGASTDTQYF
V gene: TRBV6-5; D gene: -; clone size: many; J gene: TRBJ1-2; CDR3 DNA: TGTGCCAGCAGAAAGAACTATGGCTACACCTTC; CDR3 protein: CASRKNYGYTF
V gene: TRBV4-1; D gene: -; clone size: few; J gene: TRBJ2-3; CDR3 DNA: TGCGCCAGCAGCGGAGCGGGACAGAAGGGGGATACGCAGTATTTT; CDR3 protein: CASSGAGQKGDTQYF
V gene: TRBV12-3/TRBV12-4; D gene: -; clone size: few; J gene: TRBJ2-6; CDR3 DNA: TGTGCCAGTAGAACAGGGATTTCGTCTGGGGCCAACGTCCTGACTTTC; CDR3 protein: CASRTGISSGANVLTF
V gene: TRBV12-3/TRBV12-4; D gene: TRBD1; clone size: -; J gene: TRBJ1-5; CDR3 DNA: TGTACCAGCAGTTTACCCGGGACAGGGGGCCTGGGCAATCAGCCCCAGCATTTT; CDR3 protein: CTSSLPGTGGLGNQPQHF
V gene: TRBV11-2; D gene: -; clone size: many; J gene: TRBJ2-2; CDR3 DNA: TGTGCCAGCAGCTTAGATTCCAGGAGGACCTTCTCGGACACCGGGGAGCTGTTTTTT; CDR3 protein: CASSLDSRRTFSDTGELFF
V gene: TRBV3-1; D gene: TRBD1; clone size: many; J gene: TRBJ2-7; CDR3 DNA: TGTGCCAGCAGCCGACGCCCTCAGGGGGTTGGTTACGAGCAGTACTTC; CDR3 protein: CASSRRPQGVGYEQYF
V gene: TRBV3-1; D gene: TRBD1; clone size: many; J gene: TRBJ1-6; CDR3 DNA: TGTGCCAGCAGCCAAGATTTGGCAGGGGGCGATTCACCCCTCCACTTT; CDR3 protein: CASSQDLAGGDSPLHF
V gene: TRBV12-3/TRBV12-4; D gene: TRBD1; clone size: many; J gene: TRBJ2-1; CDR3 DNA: TGTGCCAGCAGCCCGGGACAGGCCTACAATGAGCAGTTCTTC; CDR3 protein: CASSPGQAYNEQFF
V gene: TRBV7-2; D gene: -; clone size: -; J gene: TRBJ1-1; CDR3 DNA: TGTGCCAGCAGCTTAGCGGGCATGGGGTCCCCAACTGAAGCTTTCTTT; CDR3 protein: CASSLAGMGSPTEAFF
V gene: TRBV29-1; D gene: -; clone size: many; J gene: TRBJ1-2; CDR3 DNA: TGCAGCGTTGAAGGTGGGGCTCGCGCCTATGGCTACACCTTC; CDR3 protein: CSVEGGARAYGYTF
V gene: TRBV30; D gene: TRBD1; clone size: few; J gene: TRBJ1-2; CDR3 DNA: TGTGCCTGGACAGGGGGCGCGGGCTACACCTTC; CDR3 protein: CAWTGGAGYTF
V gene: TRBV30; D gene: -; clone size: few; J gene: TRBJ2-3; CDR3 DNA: TGTGCCTGGAGTGTAAGGGGGTCAGATACGCAGTATTTT; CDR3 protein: CAWSVRGSDTQYF
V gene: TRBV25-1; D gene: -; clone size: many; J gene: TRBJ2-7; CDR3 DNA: TGTGCCAGCAGTGAAGATCCCCCCTTCGCCGAGCAGTACTTC; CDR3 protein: CASSEDPPFAEQYF
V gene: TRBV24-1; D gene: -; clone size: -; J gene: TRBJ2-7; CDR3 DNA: TGTGCCACCAGTGATCCCAAGTCTTCGCCCTACGAGCAGTACTTC; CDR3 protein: CATSDPKSSPYEQYF
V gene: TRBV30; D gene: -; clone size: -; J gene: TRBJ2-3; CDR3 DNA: TGTGCCTTTCGAGGGCCTTTGGGGGGAAGCACAGATACGCAGTATTTT; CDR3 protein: CAFRGPLGGSTDTQYF
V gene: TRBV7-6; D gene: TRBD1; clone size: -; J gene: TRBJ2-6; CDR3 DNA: TGTGCCAGCAGCTCTCGGACAGGGGACTTCTCTGGGGCCAACGTCCTGACTTTC; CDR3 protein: CASSSRTGDFSGANVLTF
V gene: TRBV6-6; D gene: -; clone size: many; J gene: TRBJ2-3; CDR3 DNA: TGTGCCAGCACCGATACCGGCGGTGAAGATACGCAGTATTTT; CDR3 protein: CASTDTGGEDTQYF
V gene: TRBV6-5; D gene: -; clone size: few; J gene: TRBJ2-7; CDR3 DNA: TGTGCCAGCAGTTTTCGACAGGCCCACGAGCAGTACTTC; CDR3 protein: CASSFRQAHEQYF
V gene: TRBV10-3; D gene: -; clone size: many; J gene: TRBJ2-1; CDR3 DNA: TGTGCCATCAGTGAGGACAGGAACGGGTTCGGCAATGAGCAGTTCTTC; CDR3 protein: CAISEDRNGFGNEQFF
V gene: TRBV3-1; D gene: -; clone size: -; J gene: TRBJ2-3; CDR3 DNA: TGTGCCAGCAGCCCCCCGGCGACCCCCTCTCCAGATACGCAGTATTTT; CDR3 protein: CASSPPATPSPDTQYF
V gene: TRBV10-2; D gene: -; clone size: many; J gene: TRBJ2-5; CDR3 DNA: TGCGCCAGCAGTGAGTCAAGGGGTTCGGAGACCCAGTACTTC; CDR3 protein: CASSESRGSETQYF
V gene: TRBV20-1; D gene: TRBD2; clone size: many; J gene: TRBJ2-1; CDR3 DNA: TGCAGTGCTCTTACTGGACTAGCGGCCCACAATGAGCAGTTCTTC; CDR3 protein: CSALTGLAAHNEQFF
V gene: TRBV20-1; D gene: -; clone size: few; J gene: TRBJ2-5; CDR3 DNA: TGCAGTGCTAGACTCGTCGGGGAGGAGACCCAGTACTTC; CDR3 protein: CSARLVGEETQYF
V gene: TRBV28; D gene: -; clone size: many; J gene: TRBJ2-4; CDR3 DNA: TGTGCCAGCAGCTTACCTCCCTCAGGGGCAGAGGACATTCAGTACTTC; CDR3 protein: CASSLPPSGAEDIQYF
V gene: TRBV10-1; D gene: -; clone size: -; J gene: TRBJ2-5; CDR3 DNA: TGCGCCAGCAGCCACGGAGAGACCCAGTACTTC; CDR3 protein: CASSHGETQYF
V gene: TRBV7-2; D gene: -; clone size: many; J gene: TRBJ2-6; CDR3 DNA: TGTGCCAGCAGCCAACCAAACTCTGGGGCCAACGTCCTGACTTTC; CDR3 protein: CASSQPNSGANVLTF
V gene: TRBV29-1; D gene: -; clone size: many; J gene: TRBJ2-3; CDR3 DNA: TGCAGCGTTGTTTATGGTAGCACAGATACGCAGTATTTT; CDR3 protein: CSVVYGSTDTQYF
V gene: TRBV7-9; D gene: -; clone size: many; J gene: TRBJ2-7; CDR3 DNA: TGTGCCAGCAGCTTAGGCGGGGCTAACTCCTACGAGCAGTACTTC; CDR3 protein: CASSLGGANSYEQYF
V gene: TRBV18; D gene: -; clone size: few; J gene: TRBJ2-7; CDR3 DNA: TGTGCCAGCTCACCACCCGGGGCAAAGGGACAACAGTACTTC; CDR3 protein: CASSPPGAKGQQYF
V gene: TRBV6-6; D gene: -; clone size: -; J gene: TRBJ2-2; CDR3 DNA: TGTGCCAGCAGTTTAGGTCGAGAAGGGCCCACCGGGGAGCTGTTTTTT; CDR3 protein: CASSLGREGPTGELFF
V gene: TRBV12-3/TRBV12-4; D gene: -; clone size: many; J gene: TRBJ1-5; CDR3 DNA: TGTGCCAGCAGTCCTCACGACAGACAGCCCCAGCATTTT; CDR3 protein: CASSPHDRQPQHF